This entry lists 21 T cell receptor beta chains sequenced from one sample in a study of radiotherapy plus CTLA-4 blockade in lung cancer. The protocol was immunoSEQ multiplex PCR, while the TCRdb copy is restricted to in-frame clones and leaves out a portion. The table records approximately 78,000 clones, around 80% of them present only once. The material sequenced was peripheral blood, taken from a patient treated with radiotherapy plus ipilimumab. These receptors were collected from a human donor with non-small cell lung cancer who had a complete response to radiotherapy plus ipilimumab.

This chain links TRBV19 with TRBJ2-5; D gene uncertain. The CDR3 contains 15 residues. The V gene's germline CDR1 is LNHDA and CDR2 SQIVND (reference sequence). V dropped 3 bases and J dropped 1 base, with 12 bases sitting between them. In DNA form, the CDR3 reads TGTGCCAGTAGTATGACTGGCGGAACCCAAGAGACCCAGTACTTC. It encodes CASSMTGGTQETQYF.

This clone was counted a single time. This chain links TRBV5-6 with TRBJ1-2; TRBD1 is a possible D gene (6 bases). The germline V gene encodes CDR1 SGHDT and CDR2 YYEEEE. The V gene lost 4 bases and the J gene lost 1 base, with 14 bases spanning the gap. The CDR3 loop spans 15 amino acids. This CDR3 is CASSLGQFLNYGYTF. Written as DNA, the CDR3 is TGTGCCAGCAGCCTTGGACAGTTTCTTAACTATGGCTACACCTTC.

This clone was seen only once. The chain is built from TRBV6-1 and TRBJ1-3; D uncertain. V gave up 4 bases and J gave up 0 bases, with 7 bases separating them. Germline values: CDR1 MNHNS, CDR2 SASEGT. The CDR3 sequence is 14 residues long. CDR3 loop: CASSVDYSGNTIYF. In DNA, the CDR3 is TGTGCCAGCAGTGTAGATTACTCTGGAAACACCATATATTTT.

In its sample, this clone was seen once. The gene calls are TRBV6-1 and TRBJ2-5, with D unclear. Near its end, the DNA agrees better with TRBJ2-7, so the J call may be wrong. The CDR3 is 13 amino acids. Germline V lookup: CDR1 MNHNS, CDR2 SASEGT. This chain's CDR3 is CASSEGPSYEQYF. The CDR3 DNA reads TGTGCCAGCAGTGAAGGACCCTCCTACGAGCAGTACTTC.

The CDR3 here is CASSVSPGELFF. The CDR3 bases are TGTGCCAGCAGTGTTTCCCCCGGGGAGCTGTTTTTT. The gene calls are TRBV2 and TRBJ2-2; D uncertain. There are 12 residues in the CDR3. Trimming took off 4 bases at V and 6 bases at J, with 6 bases between the two ends. CDR1 SNHLY and CDR2 FYNNEI come from the germline V gene.

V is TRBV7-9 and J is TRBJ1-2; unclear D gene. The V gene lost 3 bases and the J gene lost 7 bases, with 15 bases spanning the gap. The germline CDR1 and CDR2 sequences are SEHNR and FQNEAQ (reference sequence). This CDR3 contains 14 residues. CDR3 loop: CASSFSEVRGGYTF. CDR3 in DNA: TGTGCCAGCAGCTTTTCGGAGGTCCGTGGTGGCTACACCTTC.

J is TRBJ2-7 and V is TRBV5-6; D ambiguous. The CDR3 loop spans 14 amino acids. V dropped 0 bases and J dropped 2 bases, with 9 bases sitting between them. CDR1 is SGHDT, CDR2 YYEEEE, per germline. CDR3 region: CASSLVFEPYEQYV. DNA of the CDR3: TGTGCCAGCAGCTTGGTATTCGAACCCTACGAGCAGTACGTC.

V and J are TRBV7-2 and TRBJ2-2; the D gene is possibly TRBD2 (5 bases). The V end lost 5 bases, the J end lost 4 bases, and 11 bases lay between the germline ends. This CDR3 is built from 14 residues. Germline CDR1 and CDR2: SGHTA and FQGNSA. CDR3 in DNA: TGTGCCAGCAGCCCTGTCCGGGGCACCGGGGAGCTGTTTTTT. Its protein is CASSPVRGTGELFF.

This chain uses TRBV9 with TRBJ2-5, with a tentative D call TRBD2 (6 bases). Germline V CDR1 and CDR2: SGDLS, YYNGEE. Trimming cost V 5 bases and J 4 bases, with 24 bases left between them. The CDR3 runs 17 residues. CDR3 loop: CASRNTGLEPPRETQYF. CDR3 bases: TGTGCCAGCAGAAACACGGGACTGGAGCCTCCCCGAGAGACCCAGTACTTC.

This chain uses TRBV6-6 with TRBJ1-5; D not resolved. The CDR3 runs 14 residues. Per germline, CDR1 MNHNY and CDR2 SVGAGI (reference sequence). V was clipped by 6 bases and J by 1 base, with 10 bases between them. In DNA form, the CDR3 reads TGTGCCAGCAGCCCCGGGTGGAGCAATCAGCCCCAGCATTTT. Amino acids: CASSPGWSNQPQHF.

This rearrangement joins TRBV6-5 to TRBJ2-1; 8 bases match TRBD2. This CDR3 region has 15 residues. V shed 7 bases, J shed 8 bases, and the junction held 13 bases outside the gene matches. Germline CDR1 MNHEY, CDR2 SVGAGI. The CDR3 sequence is CASKNPRGGVDEQFF. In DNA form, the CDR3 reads TGTGCCAGCAAAAACCCCCGGGGGGGTGTGGATGAGCAGTTCTTC.

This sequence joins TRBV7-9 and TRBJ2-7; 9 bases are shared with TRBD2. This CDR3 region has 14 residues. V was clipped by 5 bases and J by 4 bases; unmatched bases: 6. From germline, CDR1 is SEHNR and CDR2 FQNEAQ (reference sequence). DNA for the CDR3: TGTGCCAGCAGCCCACGGACTAGCGTTTACGAGCAGTACGTC. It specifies CASSPRTSVYEQYV.

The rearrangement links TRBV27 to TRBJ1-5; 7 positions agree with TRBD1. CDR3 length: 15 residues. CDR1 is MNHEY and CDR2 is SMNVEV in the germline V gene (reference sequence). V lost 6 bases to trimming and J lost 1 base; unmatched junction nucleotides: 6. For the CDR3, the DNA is TGTGCCAGCAGCCGGACAGGCTTAAGCAATCAGCCCCAGCATTTT. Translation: CASSRTGLSNQPQHF.

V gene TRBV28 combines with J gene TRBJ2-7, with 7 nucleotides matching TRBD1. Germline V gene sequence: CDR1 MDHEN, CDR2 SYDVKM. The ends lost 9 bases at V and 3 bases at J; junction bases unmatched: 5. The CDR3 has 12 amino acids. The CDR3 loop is CASGRQGYEQYV. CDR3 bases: TGTGCCAGTGGTAGACAGGGCTACGAGCAGTACGTC.

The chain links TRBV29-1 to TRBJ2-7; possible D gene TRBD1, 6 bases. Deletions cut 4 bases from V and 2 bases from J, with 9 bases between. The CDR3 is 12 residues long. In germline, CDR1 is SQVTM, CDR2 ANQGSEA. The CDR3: CSVGGQPYEQYF. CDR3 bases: TGCAGCGTTGGGGGGCAGCCCTACGAGCAGTACTTC.

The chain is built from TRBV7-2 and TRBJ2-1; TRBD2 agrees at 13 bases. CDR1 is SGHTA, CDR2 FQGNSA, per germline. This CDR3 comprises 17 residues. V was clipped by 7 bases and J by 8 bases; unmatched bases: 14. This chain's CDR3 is CASIGLAGVGFLDEQFF. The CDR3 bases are TGTGCCAGCATTGGACTAGCGGGAGTTGGTTTCTTGGATGAGCAGTTCTTC.

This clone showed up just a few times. For the CDR3, the DNA is TGTGCCAGCAGTGGTCCTGTGGGGAACACTGAAGCTTTCTTT. Translating it yields CASSGPVGNTEAFF. The chain uses TRBV28 and TRBJ1-1; D is unclear. Germline CDR1 is MDHEN and CDR2 is SYDVKM. The CDR3 runs to 14 residues. Between the trimmed V and J ends, which lost 5 bases and 1 base, there was a span of 11 bases.

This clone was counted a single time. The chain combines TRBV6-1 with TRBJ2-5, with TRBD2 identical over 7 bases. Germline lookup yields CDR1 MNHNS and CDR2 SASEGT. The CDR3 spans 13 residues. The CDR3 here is CAEGLAVQETQYF. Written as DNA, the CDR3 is TGTGCTGAGGGGCTAGCGGTTCAAGAGACCCAGTACTTC.

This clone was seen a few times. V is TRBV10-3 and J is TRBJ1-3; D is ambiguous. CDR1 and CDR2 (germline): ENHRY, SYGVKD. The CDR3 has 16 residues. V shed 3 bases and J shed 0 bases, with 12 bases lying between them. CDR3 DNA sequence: TGTGCCATCAGTGACACCCAAACCCTCTCTGGAAACACCATATATTTT. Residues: CAISDTQTLSGNTIYF.

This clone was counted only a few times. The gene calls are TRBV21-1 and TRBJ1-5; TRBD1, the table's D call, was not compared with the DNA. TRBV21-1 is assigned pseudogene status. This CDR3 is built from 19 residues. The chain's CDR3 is CASSKEREMGAGGNQPQHF. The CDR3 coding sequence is TGTGCCAGCAGCAAAGAAAGGGAGATGGGGGCTGGGGGCAATCAGCCCCAGCATTTT.

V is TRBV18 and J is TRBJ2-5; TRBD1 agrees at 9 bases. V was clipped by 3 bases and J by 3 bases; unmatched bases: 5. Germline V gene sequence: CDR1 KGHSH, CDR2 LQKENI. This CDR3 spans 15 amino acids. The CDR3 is CASSPPRDREETQYF. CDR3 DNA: TGTGCCAGCTCACCGCCGCGGGACAGGGAAGAGACCCAGTACTTC.